Detailed here is one T cell receptor delta chain. Its antigen specificity is not known. It has no much larger one-base neighbor in the sample; base qualities were not kept. The sample is drawn from a study of Vδ1+ human thymocytes (dated by TCRdb to 2017 to 2018). Regarding the complete study: mRNA-level TRG and TRD CDR3 repertoires of highly purified Vdelta1+ thymocytes from young children were characterised as a data resource. Validation of the multiplex-based CDR3 amplicon strategy against 5'RACE-based CDR3 amplicon generation methods had been performed previously. Broader findings and caveats from the paper: Because unexpected Vdelta2 sequences could lead to misinterpretation of bulk repertoire data, the authors recommended using highly purified populations and single-cell validation. Because no clustering by age or sex was observed, donors were not stratified by these variables in the analyses. Despite high sort purity, 15% to 25% of thymic TRD sequences were Vdelta2 (and few Vdelta3), unlike peripheral blood Vdelta1+ controls. Numerous TRG clonotypes were shared among donors (up to about 6.9x10^3), while TRD repertoires were essentially private (a maximum of about 120 shared). Thymic TRG and TRD repertoires appeared highly polyclonal with Gaussian CDR3 length distributions, unlike oligoclonal peripheral blood repertoires.

Thymic samples were depleted of alphabeta T cells, then CD3+ TCRVdelta1+ TCRVdelta2- thymocytes were FACS-sorted. The purity of the sorted Vdelta1+ thymocytes was between roughly 98% and 99.6%. Thymic specimens were obtained from 8 paediatric patients, aged from roughly 5 days to 15 months, who were undergoing corrective cardiac surgery. Thymic tissue was dispersed, and mononuclear cells were isolated on a Histopaque-1077 density gradient. For staining, the antibodies used were anti-TCRVdelta1 clone TS8.2, anti-TCRVdelta2 clone B6, anti-CD3 clone HIT3a and anti-TCRalphabeta clone IP26. Based on the germline V gene, the CDR1 and CDR2 sequences are TSWWSYY and QGS. The CDR3, cysteine through phenylalanine, is 18 amino acids long. Only CDR3 DNA remains: 54 bases, in frame from the first base. V drops 0 bases and J drops 0 bases, leaving 17 bases in between. RNA extraction was performed with the RNeasy mini kit, and reverse transcription was done with Superscript III. To generate the CDR3 amplicons, a multiplex PCR was run using pooled V-gene forward primers together with a constant-region reverse primer that carried Illumina adaptor overhangs. Amplicons were gel-purified, then indexed with Nextera index primers over approximately 8 extra PCR cycles and purified with AMPure XP beads. Sequencing of libraries was performed on an Illumina MiSeq using paired-end 250 bp reads, dual indexing and an approximately 21% PhiX spike-in. The paper's processing steps were these. Read quality was checked with FastQC, and TRG read pairs were merged using ea-utils fastq-join. IMGT/HighV-QUEST was used to annotate sequences, retaining only productive sequences with an unambiguous V-gene assignment, and each clonotype was defined by an identical CDR3 sequence. VDJtools 1.1.1, tcR 2.2.3, Treemap and vegan Shannon diversity in R 3.4.4 were used for downstream analysis. Clones were re-identified by TCRdb from the public reads with CATT, and rows with the same DNA were merged. TCRdb, not the authors, supplied the V and J calls. The sample includes about 58,000 delta-chain clones, with about 16% observed a single time. Jointly, the top ten make up roughly 0.37% of the sample.

Material for sequencing was Vdelta1+ gamma-delta thymocytes from the thymus. Read against the paper, the sample's cell subset or site label means: FACS-sorted CD3+ TCRalphabeta- TCRVdelta1+ TCRVdelta2- thymocytes. This sequence originates from a girl under three years old who had congenital heart surgery. The chain links TRDV1 with TRDJ1, with the D gene call left open. CDR3 loop: CALGELHSSYRHTDKLIF. Read as DNA, the sequence is TGTGCTCTTGGGGAACTCCACTCTTCTTACCGCCACACCGATAAACTCATCTTT.